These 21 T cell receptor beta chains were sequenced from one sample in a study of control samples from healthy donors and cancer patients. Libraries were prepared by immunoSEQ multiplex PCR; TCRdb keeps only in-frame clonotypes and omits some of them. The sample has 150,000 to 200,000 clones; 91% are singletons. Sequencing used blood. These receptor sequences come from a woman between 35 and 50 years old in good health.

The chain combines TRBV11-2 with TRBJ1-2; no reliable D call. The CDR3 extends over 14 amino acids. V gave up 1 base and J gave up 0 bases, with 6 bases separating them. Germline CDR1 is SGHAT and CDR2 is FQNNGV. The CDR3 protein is CASSLVPANYGYTF. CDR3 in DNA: TGTGCCAGCAGCTTAGTCCCAGCTAACTATGGCTACACCTTC.

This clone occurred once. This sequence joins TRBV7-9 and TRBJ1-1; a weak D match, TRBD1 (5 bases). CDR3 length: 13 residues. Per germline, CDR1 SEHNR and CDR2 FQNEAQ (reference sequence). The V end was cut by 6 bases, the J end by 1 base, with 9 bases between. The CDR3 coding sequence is TGTGCCAGCAGACCGACAGCGAACACTGAAGCTTTCTTT. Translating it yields CASRPTANTEAFF.

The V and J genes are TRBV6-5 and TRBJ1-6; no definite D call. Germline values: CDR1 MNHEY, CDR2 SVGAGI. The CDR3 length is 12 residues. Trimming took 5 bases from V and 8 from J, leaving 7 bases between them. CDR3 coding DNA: TGTGCCAGCAGTCGCAGTGATTCACCCCTCCACTTT. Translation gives CASSRSDSPLHF.

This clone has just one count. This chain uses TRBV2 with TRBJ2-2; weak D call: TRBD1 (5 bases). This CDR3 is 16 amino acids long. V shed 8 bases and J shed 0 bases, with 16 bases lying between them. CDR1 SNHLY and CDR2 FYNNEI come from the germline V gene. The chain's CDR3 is CASSPGALSNTGELFF. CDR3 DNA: TGTGCCAGCTCTCCTGGGGCTTTATCGAACACCGGGGAGCTGTTTTTT.

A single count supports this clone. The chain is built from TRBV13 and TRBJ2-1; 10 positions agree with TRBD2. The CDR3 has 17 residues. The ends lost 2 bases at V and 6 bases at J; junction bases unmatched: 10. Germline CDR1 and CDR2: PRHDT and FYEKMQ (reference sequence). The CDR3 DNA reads TGTGCCAGCAGCTTACAGCCCTTAGCGGGGGGCCCCAATGAGCAGTTCTTC. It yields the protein CASSLQPLAGGPNEQFF.

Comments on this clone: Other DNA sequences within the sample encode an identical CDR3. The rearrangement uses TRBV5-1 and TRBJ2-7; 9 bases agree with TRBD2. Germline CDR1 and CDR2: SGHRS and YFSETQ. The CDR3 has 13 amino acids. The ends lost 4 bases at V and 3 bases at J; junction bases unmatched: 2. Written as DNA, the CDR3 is TGCGCCAGCAGCCTAGCGGGGAGCTACGAGCAGTACTTC. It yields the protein CASSLAGSYEQYF.

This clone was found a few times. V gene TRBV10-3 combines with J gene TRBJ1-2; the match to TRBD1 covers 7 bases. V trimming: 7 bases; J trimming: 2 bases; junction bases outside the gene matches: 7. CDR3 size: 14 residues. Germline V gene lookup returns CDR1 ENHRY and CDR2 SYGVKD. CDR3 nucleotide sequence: TGTGCCATCAACGACAGGGAGGGAAACTATGGCTACACCTTC. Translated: CAINDREGNYGYTF.

The CDR3 sequence is CASSGWNNQPQHF. The DNA of the CDR3 is TGTGCCAGTAGTGGGTGGAACAATCAGCCCCAGCATTTT. The rearrangement uses TRBV19 and TRBJ1-5; D gene ambiguous. Trimming removed 5 bases at V and 3 bases at J, with 8 bases between. There are 13 residues in the CDR3. Germline values: CDR1 LNHDA, CDR2 SQIVND (reference sequence). Full variable domain (remainder filled in from reference TRBV19 and TRBJ1-5): DGGITQSPKYLFRKEGQNVTLSCEQNLNHDAMYWYRQDPGQGLRLIYYSQIVNDFQKGDIAEGYSVSREKKESFPLTVTSAQKNPTAFYLCASSGWNNQPQHFGDGTRLSIL.

The CDR3 region has the DNA TGTGCCAGCAGTGAGGCATCGGTTGCGGACATTCAGTACTTC. It codes for CASSEASVADIQYF. The chain employs TRBV6-1 and TRBJ2-4; D gene ambiguous. Per germline, CDR1 MNHNS and CDR2 SASEGT. V lost 3 bases to trimming and J lost 8 bases, with 14 bases between them. The CDR3 covers 14 residues.

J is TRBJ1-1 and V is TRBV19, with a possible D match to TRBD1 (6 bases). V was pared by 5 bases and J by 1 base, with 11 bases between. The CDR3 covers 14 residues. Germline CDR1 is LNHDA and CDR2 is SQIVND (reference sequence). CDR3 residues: CASSFLTGNTEAFF. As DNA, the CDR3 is TGTGCCAGTAGTTTCCTGACAGGGAACACTGAAGCTTTCTTT.

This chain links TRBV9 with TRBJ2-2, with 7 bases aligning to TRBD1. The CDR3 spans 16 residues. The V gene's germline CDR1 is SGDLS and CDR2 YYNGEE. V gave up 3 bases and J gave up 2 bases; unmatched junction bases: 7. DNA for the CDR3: TGTGCCAGCAGCGGAGGGGGCTGGCAAAACACCGGGGAGCTGTTTTTT. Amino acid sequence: CASSGGGWQNTGELFF.

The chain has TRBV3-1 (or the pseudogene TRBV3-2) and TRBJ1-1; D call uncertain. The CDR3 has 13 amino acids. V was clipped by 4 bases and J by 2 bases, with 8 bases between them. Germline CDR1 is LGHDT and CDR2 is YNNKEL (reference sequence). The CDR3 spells CASSPRANTEAFF. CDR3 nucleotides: TGTGCCAGCAGCCCAAGGGCCAACACTGAAGCTTTCTTT.

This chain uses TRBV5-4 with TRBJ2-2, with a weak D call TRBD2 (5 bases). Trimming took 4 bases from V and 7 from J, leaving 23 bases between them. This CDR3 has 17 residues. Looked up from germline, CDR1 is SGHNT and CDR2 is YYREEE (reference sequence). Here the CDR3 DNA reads TGTGCCAGCAGCCGGGCCGGACTCCGGGGAACTGGCGGGGAGCTGTTTTTT. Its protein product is CASSRAGLRGTGGELFF.

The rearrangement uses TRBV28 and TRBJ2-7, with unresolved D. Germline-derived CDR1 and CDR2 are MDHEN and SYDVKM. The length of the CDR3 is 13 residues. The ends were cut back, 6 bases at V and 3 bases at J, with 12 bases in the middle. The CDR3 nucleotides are TGTGCCAGCAGCCAGGACGTGAACTACGAGCAGTACTTC. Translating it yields CASSQDVNYEQYF.

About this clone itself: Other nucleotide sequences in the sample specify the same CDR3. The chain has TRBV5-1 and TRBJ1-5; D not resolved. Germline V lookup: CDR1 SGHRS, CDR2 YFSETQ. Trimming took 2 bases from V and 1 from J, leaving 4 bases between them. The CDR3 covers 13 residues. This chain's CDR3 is CASSLGSNQPQHF. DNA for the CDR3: TGCGCCAGCAGCTTAGGGAGCAATCAGCCCCAGCATTTT.

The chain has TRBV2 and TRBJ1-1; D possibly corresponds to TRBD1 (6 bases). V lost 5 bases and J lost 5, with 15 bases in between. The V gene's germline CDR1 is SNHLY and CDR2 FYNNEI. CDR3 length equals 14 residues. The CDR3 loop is CASSFQGSGTEAFF. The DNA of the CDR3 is TGTGCCAGCAGTTTTCAGGGGTCTGGGACTGAAGCTTTCTTT. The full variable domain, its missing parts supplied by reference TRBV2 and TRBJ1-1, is EPEVTQTPSHQVTQMGQEVILRCVPISNHLYFYWYRQILGQKVEFLVSFYNNEISEKSEIFDDQFSVERPDGSNFTLKIRSTKLEDSAMYFCASSFQGSGTEAFFGQGTRLTVV.

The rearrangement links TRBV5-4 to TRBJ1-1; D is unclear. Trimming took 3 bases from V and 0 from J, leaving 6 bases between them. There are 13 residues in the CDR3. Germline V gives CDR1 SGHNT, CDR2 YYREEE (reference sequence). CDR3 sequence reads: CASSSQMNTEAFF. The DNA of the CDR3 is TGTGCCAGCAGCTCGCAAATGAACACTGAAGCTTTCTTT.

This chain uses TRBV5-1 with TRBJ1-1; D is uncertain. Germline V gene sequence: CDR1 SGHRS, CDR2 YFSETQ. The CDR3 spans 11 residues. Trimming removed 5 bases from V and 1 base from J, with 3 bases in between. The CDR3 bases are TGCGCCAGCAGGCAGAACACTGAAGCTTTCTTT. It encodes CASRQNTEAFF.

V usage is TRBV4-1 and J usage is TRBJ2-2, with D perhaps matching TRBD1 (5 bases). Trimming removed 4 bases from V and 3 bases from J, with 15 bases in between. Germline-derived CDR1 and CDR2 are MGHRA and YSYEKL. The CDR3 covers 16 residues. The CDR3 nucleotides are TGCGCCAGCAGCCTTAGACAGTCGCTGTACACCGGGGAGCTGTTTTTT. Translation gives CASSLRQSLYTGELFF.

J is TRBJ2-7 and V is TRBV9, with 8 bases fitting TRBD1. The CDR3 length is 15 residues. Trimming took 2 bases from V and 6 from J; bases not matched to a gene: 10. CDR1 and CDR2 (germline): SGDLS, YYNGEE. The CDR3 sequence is CASSVDRVVGREQYF. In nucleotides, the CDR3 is TGTGCCAGCAGCGTGGACAGGGTTGTCGGTCGCGAGCAGTACTTC.

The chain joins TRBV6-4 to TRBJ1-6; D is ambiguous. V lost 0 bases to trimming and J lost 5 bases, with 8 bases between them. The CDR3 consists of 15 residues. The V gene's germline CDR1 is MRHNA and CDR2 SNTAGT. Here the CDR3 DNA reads TGTGCCAGCAGTGACTCGGGCTTTAATAATTCACCCCTCCACTTT. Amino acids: CASSDSGFNNSPLHF.